The rows below give T cell receptor beta chains drawn from one sample of a study of CD8+CD57+ T cells in acquired aplastic anemia. TCRdb re-called the reads with MiXCR, one entry per CDR3 protein. Of around 190,000 distinct CDR3 sequences in the sample, 54% are singletons; the top ten hold roughly 15%. Material for sequencing was sorted CD4+, CD8+, or CD8+CD57+ T cells (not recorded which) from PBMCs. The receptors derive from a human donor in good health, serving as a control. The CDR3 runs from the conserved cysteine through the conserved F or W. A D gene is named only where the DNA matches it firmly. Part of the rows lack a size; the others show once, few, many or a class for expanded clones.

size	length	D	V	J	CDR3	DNA
.	14	.	TRBV11-3	TRBJ2-3	CASSSYGGTDTQYF	TGTGCCAGTAGTAGTTACGGGGGCACAGATACGCAGTATTTT
.	14	TRBD1	TRBV2	TRBJ2-2	CASSADRVSGELFF	TGTGCCAGCAGTGCGGACAGGGTTTCCGGGGAGCTGTTTTTT
.	12	.	TRBV20-1	TRBJ1-2	CIGRREGYGYTF	TGCATCGGAAGACGGGAGGGCTATGGCTACACCTTC
many	17	.	TRBV9	TRBJ2-2	CASSVDGLSVDTGELFF	TGTGCCAGCAGCGTAGATGGGCTAAGCGTCGACACCGGGGAGCTGTTTTTT
.	14	.	TRBV2	TRBJ1-6	CASSAGRDNSPLHF	TGTGCCAGCAGTGCCGGACGGGATAATTCACCCCTCCACTTT
.	14	.	TRBV19	TRBJ1-1	CASSSQGGSTEAFF	TGTGCCAGTAGTTCCCAGGGAGGGAGCACTGAAGCTTTCTTT
many	15	TRBD1	TRBV12-3/TRBV12-4	TRBJ1-4	CASSGGGSTNEKLFF	TGTGCCAGCTCAGGGGGGGGTTCAACTAATGAAAAACTGTTTTTT
.	13	TRBD1	TRBV12-3/TRBV12-4	TRBJ1-2	CASTRTGAYGYTF	TGTGCCAGCACCAGGACAGGGGCCTATGGCTACACCTTC
.	13	.	TRBV20-1	TRBJ1-1	CSAYDSSNTEAFF	TGCAGTGCTTATGACAGCTCAAACACTGAAGCTTTCTTT
.	16	TRBD1	TRBV2	TRBJ2-2	CATISVDRGRTGELFF	TGTGCCACCATCTCTGTCGACAGGGGAAGGACCGGGGAGCTGTTTTTT
few	17	TRBD1	TRBV7-8	TRBJ1-5	CASSLGGQIYSNQPQHF	TGTGCCAGCAGCTTAGGGGGACAGATCTATAGCAATCAGCCCCAGCATTTT
many	15	TRBD2	TRBV7-8	TRBJ2-1	CASRLPGLAGYEQFF	TGTGCCAGCAGACTACCGGGACTAGCGGGGTATGAGCAGTTCTTC
many	13	.	TRBV28	TRBJ1-2	CASSLWSNYGYTF	TGTGCCAGCAGTTTGTGGTCAAACTATGGCTACACCTTC
.	17	.	TRBV7-9	TRBJ2-1	CASSVEGAVSSYTEQFF	TGTGCCAGCAGCGTAGAGGGAGCGGTGAGCTCCTACACTGAGCAGTTCTTC
.	13	.	TRBV7-2	TRBJ2-1	CASSLALKGEEFF	TGTGCCAGCAGCTTAGCGCTGAAGGGCGAGGAGTTCTTC
many	14	TRBD1	TRBV7-9	TRBJ1-5	CASSLGTGNQPQHF	TGTGCCAGCAGCTTAGGGACAGGGAATCAGCCCCAGCATTTT
.	13	.	TRBV20-1	TRBJ2-5	CSARGGLRETQYF	TGCAGTGCTAGAGGGGGCCTACGGGAGACCCAGTACTTC
.	16	.	TRBV2	TRBJ2-2	CASSDSWGLNTGELFF	TGTGCCAGCAGTGACTCATGGGGGCTGAACACCGGGGAGCTGTTTTTT
.	14	TRBD2	TRBV7-4	TRBJ2-2	CASRLAGNTGELFF	TGTGCCAGTCGACTAGCGGGTAACACCGGGGAGCTGTTTTTT
few	16	TRBD2	TRBV7-8	TRBJ2-7	CASSLLAGPSSYEQCF	TGTGCCAGCAGCTTACTAGCGGGGCCCAGCTCCTACGAGCAGTGCTTC
.	15	.	TRBV25-1	TRBJ2-7	CASSSAWQIRNEQYF	TGTGCCAGCAGTTCCGCATGGCAGATCAGAAACGAGCAGTACTTC
few	15	.	TRBV28	TRBJ1-1	CASSLTASGRTEAFF	TGTGCCAGCAGTTTAACGGCGTCAGGCCGTACTGAAGCTTTCTTT
.	16	.	TRBV7-2	TRBJ1-5	CASSLAPTAVGQPQHF	TGTGCCAGCAGCTTAGCTCCGACGGCGGTCGGTCAGCCCCAGCATTTT
.	14	.	TRBV19	TRBJ2-7	CASSRGAGMYEQYF	TGTGCCAGTAGTAGAGGCGCAGGGATGTACGAGCAGTACTTC
few	14	.	TRBV20-1	TRBJ2-2	CSARKSGLTGELFF	TGCAGTGCTAGGAAGTCAGGGCTCACCGGGGAGCTGTTTTTT
many	15	.	TRBV7-2	TRBJ1-1	CASSLAPEFDTEAFF	TGTGCCAGCAGCTTAGCCCCAGAATTCGACACTGAAGCTTTCTTT
.	15	TRBD2	TRBV2	TRBJ2-1	CASTGLAFLYNEQFF	TGTGCCAGCACCGGACTAGCGTTTCTATACAATGAGCAGTTCTTC
.	15	TRBD1	TRBV10-2	TRBJ2-7	CASNAGTALSYEQYF	TGCGCCAGCAACGCCGGGACAGCGCTTTCCTACGAGCAGTACTTC
.	14	.	TRBV6-8	TRBJ2-7	CASSPGLLTYEQYF	TGTGCCAGCAGTCCAGGACTCCTTACCTACGAGCAGTACTTC
.	14	.	TRBV18	TRBJ2-1	CGSSHAWGNNEQFF	TGTGGCAGCTCACACGCCTGGGGGAATAATGAGCAGTTCTTC
many	13	.	TRBV7-2	TRBJ2-3	CASSFERTDTQYF	TGTGCCAGCAGCTTCGAGCGCACAGATACGCAGTATTTT
.	14	TRBD1	TRBV5-4	TRBJ2-5	CASSPQGAGETQYF	TGTGCCAGCAGCCCGCAGGGGGCAGGAGAGACCCAGTACTTC
.	15	.	TRBV4-2	TRBJ1-6	CASTLHSTTNSPLHF	TGTGCCAGCACCTTACATTCTACTACTAATTCACCCCTCCACTTT
.	13	TRBD1	TRBV7-9	TRBJ1-2	CASSDDRDGSYTF	TGTGCCAGCAGTGACGACAGGGACGGGAGCTACACCTTC